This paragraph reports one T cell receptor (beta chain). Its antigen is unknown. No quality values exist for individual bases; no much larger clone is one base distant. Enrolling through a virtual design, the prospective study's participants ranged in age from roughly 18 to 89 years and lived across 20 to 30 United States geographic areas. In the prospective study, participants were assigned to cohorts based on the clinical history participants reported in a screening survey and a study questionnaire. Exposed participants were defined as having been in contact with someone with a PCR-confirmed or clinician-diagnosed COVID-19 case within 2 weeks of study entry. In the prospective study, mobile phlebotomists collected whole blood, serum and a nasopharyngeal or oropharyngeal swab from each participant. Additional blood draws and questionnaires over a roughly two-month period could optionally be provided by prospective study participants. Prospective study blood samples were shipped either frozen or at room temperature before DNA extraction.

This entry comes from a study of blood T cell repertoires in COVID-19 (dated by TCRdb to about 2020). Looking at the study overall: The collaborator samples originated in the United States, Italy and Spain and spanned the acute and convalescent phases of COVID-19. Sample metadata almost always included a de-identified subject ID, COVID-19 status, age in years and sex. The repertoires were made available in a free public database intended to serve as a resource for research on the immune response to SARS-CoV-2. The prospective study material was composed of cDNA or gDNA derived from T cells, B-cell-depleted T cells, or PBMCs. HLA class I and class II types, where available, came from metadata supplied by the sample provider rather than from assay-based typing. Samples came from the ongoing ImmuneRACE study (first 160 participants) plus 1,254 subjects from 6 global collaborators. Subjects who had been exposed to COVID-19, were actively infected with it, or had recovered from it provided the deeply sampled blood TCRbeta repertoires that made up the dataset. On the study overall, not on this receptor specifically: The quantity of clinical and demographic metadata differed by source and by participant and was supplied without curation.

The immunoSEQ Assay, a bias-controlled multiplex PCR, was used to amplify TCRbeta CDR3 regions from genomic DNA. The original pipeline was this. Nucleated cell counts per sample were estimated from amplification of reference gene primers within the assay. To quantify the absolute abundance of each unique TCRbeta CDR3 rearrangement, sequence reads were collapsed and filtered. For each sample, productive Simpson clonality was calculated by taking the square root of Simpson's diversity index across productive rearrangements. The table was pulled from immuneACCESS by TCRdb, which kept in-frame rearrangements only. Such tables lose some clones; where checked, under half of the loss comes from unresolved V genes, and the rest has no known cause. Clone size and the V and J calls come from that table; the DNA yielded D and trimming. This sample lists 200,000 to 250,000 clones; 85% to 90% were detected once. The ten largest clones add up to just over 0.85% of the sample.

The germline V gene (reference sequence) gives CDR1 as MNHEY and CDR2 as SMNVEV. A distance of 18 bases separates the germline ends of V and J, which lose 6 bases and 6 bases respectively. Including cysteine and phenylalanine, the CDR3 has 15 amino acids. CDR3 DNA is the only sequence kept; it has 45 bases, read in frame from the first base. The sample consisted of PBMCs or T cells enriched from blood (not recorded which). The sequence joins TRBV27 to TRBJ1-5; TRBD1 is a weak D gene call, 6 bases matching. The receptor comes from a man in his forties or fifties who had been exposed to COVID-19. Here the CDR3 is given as CASSPQQGLGQPQHF. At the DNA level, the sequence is TGTGCCAGCAGCCCCCAACAGGGATTGGGTCAGCCCCAGCATTTT.